The rows below give T cell receptor beta chains drawn from one sample of a study of cytomegalovirus exposure and HLA in healthy donors. Assay used: immunoSEQ multiplex PCR; TCRdb lists only in-frame clones, some missing. The table records about 180,000 clones, just under 80% of them present only once. The sequenced sample was PBMCs. The receptor source for this set is a woman aged 50 to 65 in good health and CMV-seropositive. Both conserved end residues are part of each CDR3. A D gene is named only where the DNA matches it firmly. Rows may omit the clone size; those that give it use once, few, many or a size class.

abundance	d_gene	j_gene	v_gene	CDR3aa	CDR3nt
few	-	TRBJ2-7	TRBV7-9	CSSSLTGYEQYF	TGTTCCAGCAGCTTAACGGGCTACGAGCAGTACTTC
-	-	TRBJ2-7	TRBV28	CASLRGGEGYEQYF	TGTGCCAGCCTCCGAGGGGGGGAGGGCTACGAGCAGTACTTC
-	TRBD1	TRBJ1-2	TRBV6-5	CASSVRRQGGDGYTF	TGTGCCAGCAGTGTTCGTCGACAGGGCGGAGATGGCTACACCTTC
-	-	TRBJ2-3	TRBV1	CTSSQDRSRVLAGASTDTQYF	TGCACCAGCAGCCAAGACAGGAGTCGTGTCCTAGCGGGGGCCAGCACAGATACGCAGTATTTT
-	TRBD1	TRBJ2-1	TRBV7-2	CASSLERQGGPQFF	TGTGCCAGCAGCTTAGAGCGACAGGGTGGTCCGCAGTTCTTC
-	-	TRBJ2-5	TRBV28	CASSLASQTHKALRAVRQYF	TGTGCCAGCAGTTTGGCGTCGCAGACCCATAAAGCGCTACGAGCAGTTCGGCAGTACTTC
-	TRBD1	TRBJ1-2	TRBV18	CASSPIDRGGDYGYTF	TGTGCCAGCTCACCCATAGACAGGGGAGGAGACTATGGCTACACCTTC
-	-	TRBJ1-1	TRBV2	CASRESLGGYNTEAFF	TGTGCCAGCAGAGAGAGCCTGGGGGGATATAACACTGAAGCTTTCTTT
-	TRBD1	TRBJ2-3	TRBV5-4	CASSLGTGGFQWPYTDTQYF	TGTGCCAGCAGCTTGGGGACAGGGGGCTTTCAATGGCCATACACAGATACGCAGTATTTT
-	TRBD2	TRBJ2-2	TRBV10-2	CASSEPGRRNGELFF	TGCGCCAGCAGTGAACCCGGGAGGCGTAACGGGGAGCTGTTTTTT
-	TRBD1	TRBJ1-2	TRBV6-4	CASSDSRTGQGYTF	TGTGCCAGCAGTGACTCAAGGACAGGACAAGGCTACACCTTC
-	-	TRBJ2-1	TRBV11-2	CASSLRGAGDGTDEQFF	TGTGCCAGCAGCTTAAGGGGGGCGGGGGACGGGACGGATGAGCAGTTCTTC
-	TRBD2	TRBJ2-2	TRBV9	CASSERASGSYTGELFF	TGTGCCAGCAGCGAGAGAGCTAGCGGGAGTTACACCGGGGAGCTGTTTTTT
few	-	TRBJ1-4	TRBV5-5	CASSLWHGEEKLFF	TGTGCCAGCAGCTTGTGGCACGGAGAAGAAAAACTGTTTTTT
-	TRBD2	TRBJ2-7	TRBV6-1	CASSEALAGGSYEQYF	TGTGCCAGCAGTGAAGCTCTAGCGGGAGGGTCCTACGAGCAGTACTTC
-	-	TRBJ2-2	TRBV6-1	CASSDMGRRNTGELFF	TGTGCCAGCAGTGATATGGGCAGGCGGAACACCGGGGAGCTGTTTTTT